This T cell receptor beta chain is from a study of blood T cell repertoires in COVID-19. Across the study: Samples representing acute and convalescent COVID-19 were sourced from the United States, Italy and Spain. T cells, B-cell-depleted T cells, or PBMCs supplied cDNA or gDNA.

Recruits, aged about 18 to 89 years, lived in roughly 22 US areas. Each participant's cohort was designated according to participant-reported clinical history. The CDR3 consists of 15 residues. The J segment lost 3 bases and the V segment lost 3 bases, leaving 9 bases of the junction unmatched. The V gene's germline CDR1 is SGDLS and CDR2 YYNGEE. Using immunoSEQ multiplex PCR, the repertoire was profiled, and TCRdb retains in-frame clones only, with some absent. The sample lists almost 250,000 clones, around 87% occurring once. The chain is built from TRBV9 and TRBJ2-7; 7 bases match TRBD2. This receptor was obtained from a woman between 50 and 59 years old who had recovered from COVID-19. Sequenced: PBMCs or T cells enriched from blood (not recorded which). This CDR3 reads CASSAGVTSSYEQYF. DNA for the CDR3: TGTGCCAGCAGCGCCGGGGTGACTAGCAGCTACGAGCAGTACTTC. Looking up the rest from reference TRBV9 and TRBJ2-7 gives the full variable domain: DSGVTQTPKHLITATGQRVTLRCSPRSGDLSVYWYQQSLDQGLQFLIQYYNGEERAKGNILERFSAQQFPDLHSELNLSSLELGDSALYFCASSAGVTSSYEQYFGPGTRLTVT.